The 9 T cell receptor beta chains below all came from one sample that was sequenced in a study of T-cell reconstitution after alpha-beta-depleted transplantation in children. Using unique molecular identifiers, the investigators prepared the TCRbeta library. Each CDR3 protein is one row after TCRdb ran MiXCR on the PCR reads. The sample shows about 510,000 distinct CDR3 sequences, roughly an eighth of them seen only once. This material consisted of PBMCs, mostly from graft donor cells, taken 180 days after TCRalphabeta/CD19-depleted stem cell transplant. These receptors all come from a female patient between 2 and 15 years old who had a stem cell transplant for aplastic anemia, so the T cells may come from the graft donor.

This clonotype was counted ten times or more. The genes are TRBV12-3 or TRBV12-4 and TRBJ2-1; maybe TRBD1 (6 bases). The CDR3 extends over 15 amino acids. The V end was cut by 2 bases, the J end by 2 bases, with 10 bases between. This CDR3 is CASSLLSGAYNEQFF. The CDR3 DNA reads as TGTGCCAGCAGTTTACTTTCAGGGGCCTACAATGAGCAGTTCTTC.

A few counts support this clonotype. The CDR3 sequence: CASSVYAERGGWETQYF. The CDR3, as DNA: TGTGCCAGCAGTGTATACGCTGAGAGGGGGGGCTGGGAGACCCAGTACTTC. V usage is TRBV27 and J usage is TRBJ2-5; D may be TRBD2 (7 bases). The CDR3 covers 17 residues. In germline, CDR1 is MNHEY, CDR2 SMNVEV (reference sequence). V dropped 5 bases and J dropped 5 bases, with 24 bases sitting between them.

This clonotype has only a few counts. The chain has TRBV27 and TRBJ2-7; D is unresolved. Germline CDR1 is MNHEY and CDR2 is SMNVEV (reference sequence). CDR3 length: 14 amino acids. V lost 4 bases and J 2 bases, leaving 12 bases between the germline ends. The CDR3 nucleotides read TGTGCCAGCAGTTCCACCCCAAGAACCTACGAGCAGTACTTC. Its protein is CASSSTPRTYEQYF.

This clonotype was detected a few times. The rearrangement uses TRBV5-1 and TRBJ1-6, with 10 positions matching TRBD1. There are 18 residues in the CDR3. Germline assignment: CDR1 SGHRS and CDR2 YFSETQ. Losses at the gene ends were 0 bases for V and 9 bases for J; bases not matched to a gene: 12. This CDR3 is CASSLAPGQGYVVSPLHF. Here the CDR3 DNA reads TGCGCCAGCAGCTTGGCCCCGGGACAGGGGTATGTCGTTTCACCCCTCCACTTT.

This chain connects TRBV6-5 to TRBJ1-5; D unresolved. The germline V and J ends were trimmed by 3 bases and 4 bases, with 10 bases remaining between them. Per the germline V gene, CDR1 is MNHEY and CDR2 is SVGAGI. The CDR3 is 14 residues long. The CDR3 region is CASSYRGINQPQHF. The CDR3 nucleotides are TGTGCCAGCAGTTATCGGGGTATAAATCAGCCCCAGCATTTT.

The chain has TRBV6-2 or TRBV6-3 and TRBJ2-2; D is possibly TRBD2 (5 bases). The germline V gene encodes CDR1 MNHEY and CDR2 SVGEGT. The CDR3 sequence is 15 residues long. Trimming cost V 6 bases and J 4 bases, with 15 bases left between them. The CDR3 DNA follows: TGTGCCAGCAGCCCAATGAGGAGGAGCACCGGGGAGCTGTTTTTT. Its translation: CASSPMRRSTGELFF.

The chain has TRBV6-5 and TRBJ1-1; TRBD1 might be the D (5 bases). CDR3 length: 14 residues. CDR1 and CDR2 (germline): MNHEY, SVGAGI. V lost 0 bases and J lost 4, with 9 bases in between. CDR3 sequence reads: CASSYSLGTTEAFF. CDR3 DNA sequence: TGTGCCAGCAGTTACTCTCTAGGGACCACTGAAGCTTTCTTT.

Details on this clonotype: This sequence may be a read error, since a much larger clone differs from it by one base. The genes are TRBV5-1 and TRBJ2-7; 11 bases line up with TRBD2. The length of the CDR3 is 18 residues. The germline V gene has CDR1 SGHRS and CDR2 YFSETQ. The CDR3 loop is CASSPKDSGRARTYEEYF. In DNA, the CDR3 is TGCGCCAGCAGCCCGAAGGATAGCGGGAGGGCCCGGACCTACGAGGAGTACTTC.

This clonotype has a handful of counts. This chain uses TRBV20-1 with TRBJ2-7; no reliable D call. In germline, CDR1 is DFQATT, CDR2 SNEGSKA (reference sequence). The CDR3 runs 14 residues. Deletions cut 0 bases from V and 1 base from J, with 10 bases between. CDR3 in amino acids: CSARDLSVSYEQYF. CDR3 nucleotide sequence: TGCAGTGCTAGAGATCTCTCGGTATCCTACGAGCAGTACTTC.